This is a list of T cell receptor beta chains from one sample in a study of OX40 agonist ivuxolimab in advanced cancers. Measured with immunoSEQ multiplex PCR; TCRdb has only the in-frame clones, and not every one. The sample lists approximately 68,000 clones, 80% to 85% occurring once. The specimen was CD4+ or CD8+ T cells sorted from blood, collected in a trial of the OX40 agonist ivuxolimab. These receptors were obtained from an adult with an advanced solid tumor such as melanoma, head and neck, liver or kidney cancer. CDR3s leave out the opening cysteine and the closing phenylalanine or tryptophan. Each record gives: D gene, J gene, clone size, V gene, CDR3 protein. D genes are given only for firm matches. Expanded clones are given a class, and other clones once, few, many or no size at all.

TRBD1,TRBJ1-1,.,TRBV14,ASSQVNRGTEAF
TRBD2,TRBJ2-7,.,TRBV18,ASSPASGRGEQY
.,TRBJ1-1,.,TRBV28,ASSSQMNTEAF
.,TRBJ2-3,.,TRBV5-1,ASSLGEGTDTQY
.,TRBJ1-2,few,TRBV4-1,ASSQAPGHAQGGGYT
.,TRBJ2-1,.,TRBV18,ASSPPGSSYNEQF
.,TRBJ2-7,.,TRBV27,ASSLMGGGYEQY
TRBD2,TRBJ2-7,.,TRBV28,ASSLSPPTSGYTYEQY
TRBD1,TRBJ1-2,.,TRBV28,ASSSADRVDGYT
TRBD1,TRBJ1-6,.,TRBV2,ASRLVTGASPLH
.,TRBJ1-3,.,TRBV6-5,ASRRDPNSGNTIY
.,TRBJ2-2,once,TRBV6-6,ASSLTGELF
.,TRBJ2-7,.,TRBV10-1,ASSEPAERGPYEQY
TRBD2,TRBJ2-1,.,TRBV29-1,SVVGGLAGSSYNEQF
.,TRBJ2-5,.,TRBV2,ASSEGAAAQETQY
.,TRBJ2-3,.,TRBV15,ATSRDREHTDTQY
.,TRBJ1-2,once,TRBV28,ASISGPSNYGYT
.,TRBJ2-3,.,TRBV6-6,ASSPTPAEKTDTQY
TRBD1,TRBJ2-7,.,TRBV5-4,ASSPQGAVSYEQY
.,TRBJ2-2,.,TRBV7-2,ASSPGVGELF
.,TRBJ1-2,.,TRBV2,ASKVGTQANYGYT
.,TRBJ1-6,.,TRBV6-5,ASSPQTGYNSPLH
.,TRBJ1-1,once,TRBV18,ASSPQYGRNTEAF
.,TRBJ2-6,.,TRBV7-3,ASSGTAGGANVLT
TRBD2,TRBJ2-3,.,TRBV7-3,ASRRGAGSTDTQY
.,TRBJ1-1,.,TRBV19,ASSIGGLENTEAF
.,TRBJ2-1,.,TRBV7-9,ASSASVEQF
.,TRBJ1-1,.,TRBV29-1,SVEDIAGHEAF
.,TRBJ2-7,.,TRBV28,ASSWMQGTYEQY
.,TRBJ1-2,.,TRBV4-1,ASSQDNAGDDGYT
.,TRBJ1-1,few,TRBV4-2,ASSSKGIWENTEAF
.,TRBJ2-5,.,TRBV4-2,ASRPSPSPTRGIETQY
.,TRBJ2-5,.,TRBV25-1,ASSELGQETQY
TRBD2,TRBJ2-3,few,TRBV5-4,ASSSTSGGAGTDTQY
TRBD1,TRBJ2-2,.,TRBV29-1,SVTGTVNTGELF
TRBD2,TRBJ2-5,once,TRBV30,AWSGGGNQETQY
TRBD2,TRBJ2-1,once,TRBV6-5,ASSNSGARLNEQF
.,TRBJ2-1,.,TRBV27,ATWRMDEQF
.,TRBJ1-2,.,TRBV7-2,ASSLSSAPWGGYT
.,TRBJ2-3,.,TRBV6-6,ASSRGPGVSTDTQY
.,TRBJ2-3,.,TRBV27,ASSTGEETVTDTQY
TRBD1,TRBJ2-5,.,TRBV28,ASSRGTGTTKRSETQY
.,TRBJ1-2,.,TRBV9,ASSVGLIVGRGEPNYGYT
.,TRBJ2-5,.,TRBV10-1,ASSDPTGETQY
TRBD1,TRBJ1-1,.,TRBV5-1,ASSPGQGGNTEAF
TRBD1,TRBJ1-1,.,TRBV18,ASSRTGATEAF
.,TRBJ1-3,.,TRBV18,ASSQQNSGNTIY
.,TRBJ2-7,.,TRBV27,ASSSQTGLGIIGQY
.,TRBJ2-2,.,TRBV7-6,ASSPGEGVPGELF
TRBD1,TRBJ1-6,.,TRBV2,ASNPDRDSSPLH
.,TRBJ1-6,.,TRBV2,ASSSTDNSPLH
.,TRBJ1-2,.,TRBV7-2,ASSLPGDPAGEGYT
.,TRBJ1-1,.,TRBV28,ASSLLYMNTEAF
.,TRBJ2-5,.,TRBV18,ASSPPSTLETQY
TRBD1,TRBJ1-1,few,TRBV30,AWSPRQGFDTEAF